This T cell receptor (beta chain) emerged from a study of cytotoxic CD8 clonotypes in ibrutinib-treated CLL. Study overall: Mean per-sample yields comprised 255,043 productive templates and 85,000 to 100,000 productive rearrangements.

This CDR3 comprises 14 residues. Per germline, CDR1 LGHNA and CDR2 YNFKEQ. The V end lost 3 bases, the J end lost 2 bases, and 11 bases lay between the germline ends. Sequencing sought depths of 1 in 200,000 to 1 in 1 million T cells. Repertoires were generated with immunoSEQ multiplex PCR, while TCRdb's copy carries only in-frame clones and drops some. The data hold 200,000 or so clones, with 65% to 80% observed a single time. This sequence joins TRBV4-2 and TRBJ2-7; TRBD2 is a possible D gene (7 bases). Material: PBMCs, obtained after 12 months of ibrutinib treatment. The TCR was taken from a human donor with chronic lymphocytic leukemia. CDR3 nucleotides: TGTGCCAGCAGCCATCGGGGGGCCCCCTACGAGCAGTACTTC. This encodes CASSHRGAPYEQYF.